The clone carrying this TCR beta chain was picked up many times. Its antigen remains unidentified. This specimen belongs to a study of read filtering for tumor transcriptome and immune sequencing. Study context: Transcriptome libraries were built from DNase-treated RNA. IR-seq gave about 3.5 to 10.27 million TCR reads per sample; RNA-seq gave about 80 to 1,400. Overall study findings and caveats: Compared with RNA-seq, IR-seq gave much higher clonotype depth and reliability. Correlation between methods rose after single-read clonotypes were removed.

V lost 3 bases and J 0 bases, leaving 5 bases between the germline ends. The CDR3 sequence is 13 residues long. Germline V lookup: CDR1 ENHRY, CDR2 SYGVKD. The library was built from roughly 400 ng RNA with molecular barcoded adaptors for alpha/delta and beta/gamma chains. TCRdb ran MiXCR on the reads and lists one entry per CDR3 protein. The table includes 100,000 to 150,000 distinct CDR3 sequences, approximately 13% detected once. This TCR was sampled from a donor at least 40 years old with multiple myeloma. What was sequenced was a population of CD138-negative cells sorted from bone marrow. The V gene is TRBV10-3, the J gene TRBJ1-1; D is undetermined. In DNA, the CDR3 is TGTGCCATCAGTGACAAAATGAACACTGAAGCTTTCTTT. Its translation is CAISDKMNTEAFF.